This TCR beta chain was obtained from a study of regulatory and conventional T cells in RAG deficiency. Findings and caveats of the study: Omenn patients showed >80% Treg-Tconv overlap and shorter CDR3 lengths. Shannon entropy was markedly lower and Simpson indices higher in RAG-deficient patients than control T-cell subsets.

This clone has a single count. Its antigen is undetermined. Genomic DNA came from blood conventional CD4+ T cells gated CD25-low CD127-high. The assay was immunoSEQ multiplex PCR, and TCRdb's table has in-frame clones only and misses some. The sample has about 29,000 clones; about 95% are singletons. This CDR3 is 15 amino acids long. Deletions cut 5 bases from V and 3 bases from J, with 17 bases between. In germline, CDR1 is SGHNT, CDR2 YYREEE (reference sequence). The same specimen was also included in a second study, on regulatory T cells. As that report states: The PCR used 52 TRBV and 13 TRBJ primers.

This chain uses TRBV5-4 with TRBJ2-5; TRBD1 is a possible D gene (6 bases). The receptor comes from a human donor in good health. The sequencing input was CD25- CD4+ T cells sorted from blood. The CDR3 DNA is TGTGCCAGCAGTCCCCGTCTGAGGGGGAAAGAGACCCAGTACTTC. This encodes CASSPRLRGKETQYF.